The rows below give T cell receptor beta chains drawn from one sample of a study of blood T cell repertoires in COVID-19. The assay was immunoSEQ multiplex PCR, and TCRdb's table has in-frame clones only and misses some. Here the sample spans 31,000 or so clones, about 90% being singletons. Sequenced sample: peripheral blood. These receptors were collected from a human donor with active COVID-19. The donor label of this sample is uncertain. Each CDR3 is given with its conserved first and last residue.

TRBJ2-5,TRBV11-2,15,CASAPLRGSQETQYF
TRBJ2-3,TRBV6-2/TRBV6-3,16,CASSYSSGGGSDTQYF
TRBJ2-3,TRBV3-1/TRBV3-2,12,CASSQGGRTQYF
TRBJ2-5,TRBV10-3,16,CAISVLAGVGQETQYF
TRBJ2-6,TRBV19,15,CASSIAGSGANVLTF
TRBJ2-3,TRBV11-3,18,CASSPSGLAGGLADTQYF
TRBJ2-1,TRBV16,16,CASSSIDRAGVDEQFF
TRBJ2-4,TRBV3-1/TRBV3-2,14,CASSQGLAKNIQYF
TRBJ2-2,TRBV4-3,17,CASSQGPGQGGTGELFF
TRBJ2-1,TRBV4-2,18,CASSQDVVGTSGHNEQFF
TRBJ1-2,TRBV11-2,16,CASSLVGGNWGSGYTF
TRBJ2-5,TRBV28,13,CASLTGGSETQYF
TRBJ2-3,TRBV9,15,CASSVASSGGISQYF
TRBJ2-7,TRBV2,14,CASSGGGNPYEQYF
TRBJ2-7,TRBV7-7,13,CASSLVTGAEQYF
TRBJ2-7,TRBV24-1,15,CATSDFGTGRYEQYF
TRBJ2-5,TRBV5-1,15,CATRSSGYAQETQYF
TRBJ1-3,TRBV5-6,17,CASSPWDRYSSGNTIYF
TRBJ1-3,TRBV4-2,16,CASSQEAWGSGNTIYF
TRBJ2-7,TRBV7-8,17,CASSLGGLAGGPYEQYF
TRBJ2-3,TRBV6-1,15,CASSELAGGADTQYF
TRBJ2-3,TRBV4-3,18,CASSVRPPGTSGRDTQYF
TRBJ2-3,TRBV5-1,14,CASGPGLYTDTQYF
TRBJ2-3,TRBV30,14,CAWSIQGLADTQYF
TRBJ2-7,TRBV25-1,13,CASRWGVSYEQYF
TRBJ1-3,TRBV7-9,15,CASSLGLPSGNTIYF
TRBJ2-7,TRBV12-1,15,CASSFRDRGRYEQYF
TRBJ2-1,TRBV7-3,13,CASSLDRGNEQFF
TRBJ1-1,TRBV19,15,CASSYRQGAETEAFF
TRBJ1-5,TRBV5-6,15,CASSLAGFGNQPQHF
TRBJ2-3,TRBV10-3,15,CAISEDRGAADTQYF
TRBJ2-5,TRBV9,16,CASSVGASGTQETQYF
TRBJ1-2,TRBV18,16,CASSRDRPEVNYGYTF
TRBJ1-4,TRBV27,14,CASSFTGVNEKLFF
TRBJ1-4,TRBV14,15,CASSQETATNEKLFF
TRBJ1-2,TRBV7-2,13,CASSSRATYGYTF
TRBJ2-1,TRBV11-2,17,CASSPSGGPRGKDEQFF
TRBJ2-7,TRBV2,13,CASSEELLNEQYF
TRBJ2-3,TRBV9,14,CASSVATMTDTQYF
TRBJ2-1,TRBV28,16,CASSLSSSGGFVEQFF
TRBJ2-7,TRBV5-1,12,CASSLTEYEQYF
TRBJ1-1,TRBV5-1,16,CASSLGRGRTNTEAFF
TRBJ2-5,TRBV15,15,CATSRGGAVQETQYF
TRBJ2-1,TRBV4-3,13,CASSQDKTGGQFF
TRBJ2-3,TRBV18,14,CASSPEGRPDTQYF
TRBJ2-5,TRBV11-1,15,CASSLPGLLRETQYF
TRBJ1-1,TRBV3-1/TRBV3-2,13,CASSRQTNSEAFF
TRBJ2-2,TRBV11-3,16,CASSTGQPLNTGELFF
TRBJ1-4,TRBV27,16,CASSLQGRASNEKLFF
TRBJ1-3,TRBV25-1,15,CASSALGTKGNTIYF
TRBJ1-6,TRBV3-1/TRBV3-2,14,CASRGPGQGLSLHF
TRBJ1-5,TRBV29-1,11,CSVASGIRQHF
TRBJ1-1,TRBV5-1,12,CASSQVQGSAFF